This paragraph reports one TCR beta chain. Its target is not known. One entry per CDR3 protein, called by TCRdb with MiXCR from the reads. The sample has about 65,000 distinct CDR3 sequences, 45% to 50% seen once. This record belongs to a study of type 1 regulatory T cells. This CDR3 comprises 15 residues. CDR1 SGHNT and CDR2 YYREEE come from the germline V gene (reference sequence). V lost 3 bases to trimming and J lost 3 bases, with 15 bases between them. The chain uses TRBV5-4 and TRBJ1-2, with D unresolved. This clonotype was sampled from a human donor in good health. The source material was cultured non-Tr1 T cells, either the whole culture or a sorted T cell fraction (not recorded which). The CDR3 spells CASSWGVTSDYGYTF. The CDR3 DNA follows: TGTGCCAGCAGCTGGGGAGTAACGAGTGACTATGGCTACACCTTC.